This is a list of T cell receptor beta chains from one sample in a study of OX40 agonist ivuxolimab in advanced cancers. The assay was immunoSEQ multiplex PCR, and TCRdb's table has in-frame clones only and misses some. The sample gives tens of thousands of clones, roughly 80% of which show up once; about 1.8% is in the top ten. The input for sequencing was CD4+ or CD8+ T cells sorted from blood, taken in a trial of the OX40 agonist ivuxolimab. All receptors come from an adult with an advanced solid tumor such as melanoma, head and neck, liver or kidney cancer. Each CDR3 is given with its conserved first and last residue. A D gene is named only where the DNA matches it firmly. The size entry is marked missing in some rows and otherwise reads once, few, many or a size class.

CDR3 protein	CDR3 DNA	V gene	J gene	D gene	clone size	CDR3 length
CASTTLPATNEKLFF	TGCGCCAGCACCACCCTCCCTGCAACTAATGAAAAACTGTTTTTT	TRBV5-1	TRBJ1-4	.	few	15
CSVEEAVGTEAFF	TGCAGCGTTGAAGAGGCAGTTGGAACTGAAGCTTTCTTT	TRBV29-1	TRBJ1-1	.	few	13
CASTGTRNGELFF	TGTGCCAGCACCGGGACTAGAAACGGGGAGCTGTTTTTT	TRBV5-6	TRBJ2-2	TRBD2	.	13
CASSRGEGGINYGYTF	TGCGCCAGCAGCCGAGGGGAGGGGGGGATCAACTATGGCTACACCTTC	TRBV5-1	TRBJ1-2	.	.	16
CASSPQARGPGTDTQYF	TGCGCCAGCAGCCCACAGGCGAGGGGGCCGGGCACAGATACGCAGTATTTT	TRBV4-1	TRBJ2-3	TRBD1	.	17
CASTPFSGVEAFF	TGTGCCAGCACCCCATTTAGTGGGGTTGAAGCTTTCTTT	TRBV7-9	TRBJ1-1	.	.	13
CASSGRTDTQYF	TGTGCCAGCAGTGGAAGGACGGATACGCAGTATTTT	TRBV2	TRBJ2-3	.	once	12
CASSFGDNGYTF	TGCGCCAGCAGCTTTGGGGATAATGGCTACACCTTC	TRBV5-1	TRBJ1-2	.	.	12
CASSTNRDRGNYGYTF	TGTGCCAGTAGTACAAACCGGGACAGGGGCAACTATGGCTACACCTTC	TRBV19	TRBJ1-2	TRBD1	.	16
CASRGQNSPLHF	TGTGCCAGCAGAGGACAGAATTCACCCCTCCACTTT	TRBV27	TRBJ1-6	.	.	12
CASSQVSSHHGYTF	TGTGCCAGCAGCCAAGTATCGTCTCACCATGGCTACACCTTC	TRBV4-2	TRBJ1-2	.	.	14
CAWKRGLSTDTQYF	TGTGCCTGGAAGAGGGGGCTGAGCACAGATACGCAGTATTTT	TRBV30	TRBJ2-3	TRBD1	.	14
CASSFTGSPWEKLFF	TGTGCCAGCAGTTTTACCGGGAGTCCCTGGGAAAAACTGTTTTTT	TRBV28	TRBJ1-4	.	.	15
CARSPRQSGTDTQYF	TGTGCCAGAAGCCCACGACAGTCAGGAACAGATACGCAGTATTTT	TRBV5-3	TRBJ2-3	.	.	15
CASSPRRGIQETQYF	TGTGCCAGCAGCCCCCGGCGGGGCATCCAAGAGACCCAGTACTTC	TRBV9	TRBJ2-5	.	.	15
CASSLERQGNPFF	TGTGCCAGCAGCTTAGAGAGACAGGGTAATCCTTTCTTT	TRBV11-2	TRBJ1-1	TRBD1	.	13
CASSLMNTEAFF	TGTGCCAGCAGCTTGATGAACACTGAAGCTTTCTTT	TRBV7-9	TRBJ1-1	.	.	12
CASQGQRSNQPQHF	TGTGCCAGCCAGGGACAGCGGAGCAATCAGCCCCAGCATTTT	TRBV19	TRBJ1-5	TRBD1	.	14
CASSRGQGLNTGELFF	TGTGCCAGCAGCCGAGGACAGGGACTAAACACCGGGGAGCTGTTTTTT	TRBV5-4	TRBJ2-2	.	.	16
CASSPRQNPNYNEQFF	TGTGCCAGCAGCCCAAGACAGAACCCGAACTACAATGAGCAGTTCTTC	TRBV7-9	TRBJ2-1	.	.	16
CASSLYLAGENEQYF	TGTGCCAGCAGCTTATATCTAGCGGGAGAAAACGAGCAGTACTTC	TRBV11-2	TRBJ2-7	TRBD2	.	15
CASSTQENTEAFF	TGTGCCAGCAGTACACAGGAGAACACTGAAGCTTTCTTT	TRBV7-3	TRBJ1-1	.	.	13
CASTPGGNSYGYTF	TGTGCCAGCACCCCGGGGGGCAATAGCTATGGCTACACCTTC	TRBV5-6	TRBJ1-2	.	.	14
CASNSMVGAGTDTQYF	TGTGCCAGCAATTCCATGGTTGGGGCAGGCACAGATACGCAGTATTTT	TRBV7-2	TRBJ2-3	.	.	16
CASSSAAGGPPGANVLTF	TGTGCCAGCAGCTCGGCTGCGGGAGGGCCGCCTGGGGCCAACGTCCTGACTTTC	TRBV5-4	TRBJ2-6	TRBD2	.	18
CSVGGIGSYEQYF	TGCAGCGTAGGAGGGATTGGGTCCTACGAGCAGTACTTC	TRBV29-1	TRBJ2-7	.	once	13
CASRTPPYYGYTF	TGTGCCAGCAGAACTCCCCCTTACTATGGCTACACCTTC	TRBV9	TRBJ1-2	.	.	13
CASSYQGPGETQYF	TGTGCCAGCAGTTACCAGGGGCCAGGGGAGACCCAGTACTTC	TRBV6-5	TRBJ2-5	.	.	14
CASSPRGEYNEQFF	TGTGCCAGCTCACCGCGCGGTGAGTACAATGAGCAGTTCTTC	TRBV18	TRBJ2-1	.	.	14
CASSLSSRGYNEQFF	TGTGCCAGCAGCCTATCCAGCCGGGGCTACAATGAGCAGTTCTTC	TRBV9	TRBJ2-1	.	.	15
CASSLVGTGSTDTQYF	TGTGCCAGCAGCTTGGTGGGGACAGGGAGCACAGATACGCAGTATTTT	TRBV7-3	TRBJ2-3	TRBD1	.	16
CASSPRAGNTEAFF	TGTGCCAGCAGCCCCCGGGCAGGGAACACTGAAGCTTTCTTT	TRBV7-9	TRBJ1-1	.	.	14
CASSHDQAGMGSNQPQHF	TGCGCCAGCAGCCACGATCAAGCGGGGATGGGAAGCAATCAGCCCCAGCATTTT	TRBV4-1	TRBJ1-5	.	.	18
CASSLGTGGRVTEAFF	TGCGCCAGCAGCTTGGGGACAGGGGGCCGTGTCACTGAAGCTTTCTTT	TRBV5-1	TRBJ1-1	TRBD1	.	16
CAISGQGRGANVLTF	TGTGCCATCAGTGGCCAGGGGAGAGGGGCCAACGTCCTGACTTTC	TRBV10-3	TRBJ2-6	.	.	15
CASSYASGSSSYEQYF	TGTGCCAGCAGCTACGCTAGCGGGTCAAGCTCCTACGAGCAGTACTTC	TRBV6-5	TRBJ2-7	TRBD2	.	16
CASSPPSGTDTQYF	TGTGCCAGCAGTCCTCCTAGTGGGACAGATACGCAGTATTTT	TRBV6-6	TRBJ2-3	.	.	14
CASSSGQGVNYGYTF	TGTGCCAGCAGTTCGGGACAGGGGGTTAACTATGGCTACACCTTC	TRBV28	TRBJ1-2	TRBD1	.	15
CAISESISSSGQPQHF	TGTGCCATCAGTGAGTCCATTTCGAGTAGTGGGCAGCCCCAGCATTTT	TRBV10-3	TRBJ1-5	.	.	16
CASSSGQGARGYTF	TGTGCCAGCAGTTCGGGACAGGGGGCGAGGGGTTACACCTTC	TRBV27	TRBJ1-2	TRBD1	.	14
CASSLETGGLNYGYTF	TGTGCCAGCAGCTTAGAAACAGGGGGGCTTAACTATGGCTACACCTTC	TRBV11-2	TRBJ1-2	TRBD1	.	16
CASSVSYGYTF	TGTGCCAGCAGTGTAAGCTATGGCTACACCTTC	TRBV2	TRBJ1-2	.	.	11
CASSLVGGDIPYGYTF	TGTGCCAGCAGCTTGGTAGGGGGGGACATCCCCTATGGCTACACCTTC	TRBV5-6	TRBJ1-2	.	.	16
CASSQDANTEAFF	TGTGCCAGCAGCCAAGACGCGAACACTGAAGCTTTCTTT	TRBV5-4	TRBJ1-1	.	.	13
CASSDKGAKDNEQFF	TGTGCCAGCAGTGACAAGGGGGCCAAGGACAATGAGCAGTTCTTC	TRBV6-4	TRBJ2-1	TRBD1	.	15